Below, 27 T cell receptor beta chains from the same sample are listed, as sequenced in a study of CD8 T cells in Susac syndrome (dated by TCRdb to about 2019). The method behind the library was the immunoSEQ multiplex PCR assay. RNA was extracted using the RNeasy kit, and roughly 0.45 to 1 microgram was reverse transcribed with random hexamers. TCRdb reran the public reads through fastp at Q25 and MiXCR, keeping productive beta chains. Rows merge per CDR3 protein into single entries with the most common DNA and genes. The sample contains 180,000 or so distinct CDR3 sequences, 90% to 96% of them found a single time. 0.093% of the sample lies in the top ten. Material for sequencing was CD4+ T cells from PBMCs. These TCRs come from a human donor with multiple sclerosis.

The chain recombines TRBV2 with TRBJ1-2; a possible D gene is TRBD1 (5 bases). Per germline, CDR1 SNHLY and CDR2 FYNNEI. The CDR3 is made up of 14 amino acids. V was clipped by 1 base and J by 6 bases, with 12 bases between them. In DNA form, the CDR3 reads TGTGCCAGCAGTGAAGGGTGGTCAGGGAATGGCTACACCTTC. The encoded protein is CASSEGWSGNGYTF.

This clonotype was counted a single time. The J gene is TRBJ2-5, the V gene TRBV12-3 or TRBV12-4; possible D gene TRBD1, 6 bases. The CDR3 sequence is 14 residues long. V lost 5 bases and J 5 bases, leaving 15 bases between the germline ends. CDR3: CASSLTGFRETQYF. As DNA, the CDR3 is TGTGCCAGCAGTCTTACAGGGTTCCGGGAGACCCAGTACTTC.

This chain uses TRBV14 with TRBJ2-5, with 8 bases identical to TRBD2. This CDR3 comprises 15 residues. The ends lost 4 bases at V and 5 bases at J; junction bases unmatched: 9. CDR1 is SGHDN and CDR2 is FVKESK in the germline V gene. The CDR3 protein is CASSRGTSRAETQYF. The CDR3 region has the DNA TGTGCCAGCAGCCGGGGGACTAGTCGAGCGGAGACCCAGTACTTC.

The chain joins TRBV29-1 to TRBJ2-7; D possibly uses TRBD1 or TRBD2 (5 bases each). CDR1 and CDR2 (germline): SQVTM, ANQGSEA. The ends were cut back, 4 bases at V and 4 bases at J, with 17 bases in the middle. The CDR3 totals 14 residues. The CDR3 DNA is TGCAGCGTTGGAGGGCCGCAGGGCCGGTACGAGCAGTACTTC. Its translation is CSVGGPQGRYEQYF.

The gene calls are TRBV5-6 and TRBJ1-6; D call uncertain. Per the germline V gene, CDR1 is SGHDT and CDR2 is YYEEEE. Trimming pared 0 bases from V and 7 bases from J, leaving 11 bases between. The CDR3 is 15 amino acids. CDR3 loop: CASSLGKGPNSPLHF. The CDR3 DNA follows: TGTGCCAGCAGCTTGGGTAAAGGGCCAAATTCACCCCTCCACTTT.

J is TRBJ1-2 and V is TRBV20-1; 8 nucleotides agree with TRBD1. The CDR3 has 12 residues. In germline, CDR1 is DFQATT, CDR2 SNEGSKA (reference sequence). Germline trimming cut 7 bases from V and 3 bases from J; bases unmatched to any gene: 4. The CDR3, as DNA: TGCAGTGGGACAGGGACCGACTATGGCTACACCTTC. This translates into CSGTGTDYGYTF.

The chain links TRBV27 to TRBJ2-5; 8 bases map to TRBD1. V dropped 6 bases and J dropped 0; count of bases not matched to a gene: 6. The germline V gene has CDR1 MNHEY and CDR2 SMNVEV (reference sequence). This CDR3 spans 15 amino acids. CDR3 sequence reads: CASRQGAFYQETQYF. CDR3 sequence (DNA): TGTGCCAGCAGGCAGGGGGCGTTCTACCAAGAGACCCAGTACTTC.

This clonotype has a single count. V gene TRBV13 combines with J gene TRBJ2-5; TRBD1 aligns across 8 bases. This CDR3 has 14 amino acids. The trim removed 5 bases at V and 4 bases at J, leaving 6 bases unmatched. The germline gives CDR1 PRHDT, CDR2 FYEKMQ (reference sequence). Here the CDR3 reads CASSLDRDGETQYF. The CDR3 DNA sequence: TGTGCCAGCAGCCTGGACAGGGATGGAGAGACCCAGTACTTC.

The chain couples TRBV20-1 to TRBJ2-7, with D tentatively TRBD2 (6 bases). The V gene's germline CDR1 is DFQATT and CDR2 SNEGSKA (reference sequence). V was shortened by 6 bases and J by 1 base, with 10 bases between the two germline ends. CDR3 size: 12 residues. This CDR3 reads CSAARGSYEQYF. DNA of the CDR3: TGCAGTGCAGCCCGGGGGTCCTACGAGCAGTACTTC.

The genes are TRBV2 and TRBJ2-3; D is possibly TRBD1 or TRBD2 (5 bases each). Looked up from germline, CDR1 is SNHLY and CDR2 is FYNNEI. The CDR3 has 15 residues. Trimming stripped 7 bases from V and 1 base from J, with 15 bases between. The CDR3 sequence: CASMGWGSGTDTQYF. The CDR3 region has the DNA TGTGCCAGCATGGGTTGGGGGTCGGGCACAGATACGCAGTATTTT.

The V and J genes are TRBV29-1 and TRBJ2-1; D is uncertain. Trimming removed 4 bases from V and 5 bases from J, with 9 bases in between. This CDR3 is built from 12 residues. Germline V gene data show CDR1 as SQVTM and CDR2 as ANQGSEA. The CDR3 loop reads CSVARANNEQFF. CDR3 sequence (DNA): TGCAGCGTTGCCCGGGCAAACAATGAGCAGTTCTTC.

V and J are TRBV30 and TRBJ1-5; D is unclear. CDR3 length: 14 amino acids. CDR1 is GTSNPN and CDR2 is SVGIG in the germline V gene (reference sequence). Trimming removed 4 bases at V and 5 bases at J, with 15 bases between. The CDR3 DNA reads TGTGCCTGGAACATAAAGGGTTCCTATCAGCCCCAGCATTTT. Its protein is CAWNIKGSYQPQHF.

The V gene is TRBV20-1, the J gene TRBJ2-7, with a weak D call TRBD2 (5 bases). Germline V gene sequence: CDR1 DFQATT, CDR2 SNEGSKA (reference sequence). The CDR3 length is 16 residues. V gave up 2 bases and J gave up 0 bases, with 17 bases separating them. CDR3: CSARTRRERNSYEQYF. DNA of the CDR3: TGCAGTGCTAGAACCCGAAGGGAGCGAAACTCCTACGAGCAGTACTTC.

This chain uses TRBV5-1 with TRBJ1-2; no firm D call. The germline V and J ends were trimmed by 4 bases and 3 bases, with 16 bases remaining between them. The CDR3 is 15 amino acids. Germline CDR1 reads SGHRS; CDR2 reads YFSETQ. CDR3 DNA: TGCGCCAGCAGCCCCAAGGACCCCGGATACTATGGCTACACCTTC. It translates to CASSPKDPGYYGYTF.

V is TRBV7-6 and J is TRBJ2-1; 7 bases agree with TRBD2. The CDR3 is 14 amino acids. CDR1 is SGHVS, CDR2 FNYEAQ, per germline. J lost 4 bases, V lost 3 bases, and 3 bases had no gene match. The CDR3 here is CASSFGGGYNEQFF. DNA of the CDR3: TGTGCCAGCAGCTTCGGCGGGGGATACAATGAGCAGTTCTTC.

This chain connects TRBV6-6 to TRBJ1-5; D is unclear. This CDR3 has 13 amino acids. CDR1 is MNHNY and CDR2 is SVGAGI in the germline V gene (reference sequence). V was shortened by 2 bases and J by 4 bases, with 6 bases between the two germline ends. The CDR3 sequence: CASSYRLNQPQHF. The CDR3 DNA is TGTGCCAGCAGTTACCGTCTGAATCAGCCCCAGCATTTT.

The chain couples TRBV20-1 to TRBJ1-4, with D hard to call. The CDR3 contains 14 residues. Deletions cut 5 bases from V and 0 bases from J, with 10 bases between. In germline, CDR1 is DFQATT, CDR2 SNEGSKA (reference sequence). CDR3 bases: TGCAGTGCTTTGACCGTTGCAACTAATGAAAAACTGTTTTTT. Translation: CSALTVATNEKLFF.

The chain carries TRBV5-1 and TRBJ1-1; no reliable D call. V was pared by 1 base and J by 6 bases, with 10 bases between. Germline CDR1 and CDR2: SGHRS and YFSETQ. The CDR3 covers 13 residues. As DNA, the CDR3 is TGCGCCAGCAGCTTGAGGGCAGGCGCTGAAGCTTTCTTT. This translates into CASSLRAGAEAFF. The entire variable domain, with the rest obtained from reference TRBV5-1 and TRBJ1-1, is as follows: KAGVTQTPRYLIKTRGQQVTLSCSPISGHRSVSWYQQTPGQGLQFLFEYFSETQRNKGNFPGRFSGRQFSNSRSEMNVSTLELGDSALYLCASSLRAGAEAFFGQGTRLTVV.

This chain links TRBV6-5 with TRBJ1-1, with D uncertain. CDR3 length: 11 residues. Trimming cost V 7 bases and J 4 bases, with 7 bases left between them. The germline V gene has CDR1 MNHEY and CDR2 SVGAGI. The CDR3: CASTSGTEAFF. The CDR3 DNA reads as TGTGCCAGCACGTCGGGCACTGAAGCTTTCTTT.

V gene TRBV6-2 or TRBV6-3 combines with J gene TRBJ1-1, with D perhaps matching TRBD1 (6 bases). Germline V gives CDR1 MNHEY, CDR2 SVGEGT. Trimming pared 6 bases from V and 3 bases from J, leaving 14 bases between. This CDR3 comprises 14 residues. CDR3 sequence (DNA): TGTGCCAGCAGGGCCCAGGGGCGGTACACTGAAGCTTTCTTT. Translated, it gives CASRAQGRYTEAFF.

The chain joins TRBV12-3 or TRBV12-4 to TRBJ2-3; 8 positions match TRBD2. V lost 6 bases and J lost 3; bases outside the gene matches: 14. The CDR3 runs to 17 residues. The CDR3 sequence is CASRAAGAGDPTDTQYF. For the CDR3, the DNA is TGTGCCAGCAGAGCTGCCGGAGCGGGGGACCCTACAGATACGCAGTATTTT.

V usage is TRBV5-1 and J usage is TRBJ1-5, with D unresolved. Germline CDR1 is SGHRS and CDR2 is YFSETQ. This CDR3 has 13 amino acids. Deletions cut 0 bases from V and 7 bases from J, with 8 bases between. CDR3 coding DNA: TGCGCCAGCAGCTTGGATGGAGCCCAGCCCCAGCATTTT. Encoded protein: CASSLDGAQPQHF.

This chain connects TRBV5-6 to TRBJ2-3, with 9 nucleotides matching TRBD1. CDR3 length equals 14 residues. V lost 4 bases and J lost 6; bases outside the gene matches: 6. Germline values: CDR1 SGHDT, CDR2 YYEEEE. CDR3 in amino acids: CASSRDRGSDTQYF. CDR3 DNA sequence: TGTGCCAGCAGCCGCGACAGGGGGTCCGATACGCAGTATTTT.

This rearrangement joins TRBV7-3 to TRBJ1-6, with D possibly being TRBD1 (5 bases). The CDR3 is 16 residues long. V lost 0 bases and J lost 7, with 13 bases in between. Germline V gene lookup returns CDR1 SGHTA and CDR2 FQGTGA. In nucleotides, the CDR3 is TGTGCCAGCAGCTTAACGGGGGACTCGTTGAATTCACCCCTCCACTTT. Protein product: CASSLTGDSLNSPLHF.

The CDR3 is CAWSYRANLEAFF. As DNA, the CDR3 is TGTGCCTGGAGCTACAGGGCCAACTTGGAAGCTTTCTTT. This chain links TRBV30 with TRBJ1-1; possibly TRBD1 for D (6 bases). The CDR3 is 13 amino acids. Deletions cut 3 bases from V and 8 bases from J, with 16 bases between. CDR1 and CDR2 from the germline V gene are GTSNPN and SVGIG (reference sequence).

The chain is built from TRBV29-1 and TRBJ1-2; a weak D match, TRBD1 (6 bases). V lost 6 bases to trimming and J lost 2 bases, with 10 bases between them. Germline assignment: CDR1 SQVTM and CDR2 ANQGSEA. CDR3 size: 12 residues. CDR3 residues: CSVAGTNYGYTF. CDR3 sequence (DNA): TGCAGCGTAGCCGGGACAAACTATGGCTACACCTTC.

The V and J genes are TRBV11-2 and TRBJ2-7; D call uncertain. Germline CDR1 reads SGHAT; CDR2 reads FQNNGV. Trimming left V 8 bases short and J 2 bases short, with 7 bases between. This CDR3 comprises 11 residues. The CDR3 here is CASAPAYEQYF. The CDR3 coding sequence is TGTGCCAGCGCCCCCGCCTACGAGCAGTACTTC.